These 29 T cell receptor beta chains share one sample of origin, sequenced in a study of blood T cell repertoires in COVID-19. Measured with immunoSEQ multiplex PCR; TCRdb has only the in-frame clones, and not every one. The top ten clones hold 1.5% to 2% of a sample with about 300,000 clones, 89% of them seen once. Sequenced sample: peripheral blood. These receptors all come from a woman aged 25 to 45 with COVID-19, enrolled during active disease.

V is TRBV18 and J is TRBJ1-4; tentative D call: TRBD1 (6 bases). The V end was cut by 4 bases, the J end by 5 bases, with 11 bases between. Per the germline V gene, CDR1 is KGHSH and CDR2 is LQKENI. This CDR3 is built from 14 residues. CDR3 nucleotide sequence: TGTGCCAGCTCACGCGGACAGTCAAATGAAAAACTGTTTTTT. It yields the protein CASSRGQSNEKLFF.

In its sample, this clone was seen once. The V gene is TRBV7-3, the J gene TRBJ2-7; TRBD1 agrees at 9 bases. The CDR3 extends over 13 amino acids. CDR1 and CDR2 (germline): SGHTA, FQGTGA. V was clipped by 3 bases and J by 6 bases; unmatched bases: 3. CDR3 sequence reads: CASSFLDRGEQYF. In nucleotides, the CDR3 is TGTGCCAGCAGCTTTCTGGACAGGGGCGAGCAGTACTTC.

The chain's CDR3 is CASSLDRDMLHF. CDR3 coding DNA: TGTGCCAGCAGCTTAGACCGGGACATGCTGCATTTT. The J gene is TRBJ1-5, the V gene TRBV7-9; TRBD1 is a possible D gene (6 bases). The V gene lost 1 base and the J gene lost 15 bases, with 13 bases spanning the gap. Looked up from germline, CDR1 is SEHNR and CDR2 is FQNEAQ (reference sequence). The CDR3 covers 12 residues.

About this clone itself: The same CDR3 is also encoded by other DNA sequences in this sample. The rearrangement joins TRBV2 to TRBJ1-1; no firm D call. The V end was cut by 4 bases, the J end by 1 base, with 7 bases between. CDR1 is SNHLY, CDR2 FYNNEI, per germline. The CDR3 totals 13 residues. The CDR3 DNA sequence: TGTGCCAGCAGTGTGGGAGAGAACACTGAAGCTTTCTTT. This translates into CASSVGENTEAFF.

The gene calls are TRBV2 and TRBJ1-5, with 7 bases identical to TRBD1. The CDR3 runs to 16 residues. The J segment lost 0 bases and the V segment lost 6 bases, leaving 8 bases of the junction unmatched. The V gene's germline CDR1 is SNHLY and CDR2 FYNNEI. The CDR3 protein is CASSGYRGDSNQPQHF. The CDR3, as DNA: TGTGCCAGCAGCGGTTACAGGGGCGATAGCAATCAGCCCCAGCATTTT.

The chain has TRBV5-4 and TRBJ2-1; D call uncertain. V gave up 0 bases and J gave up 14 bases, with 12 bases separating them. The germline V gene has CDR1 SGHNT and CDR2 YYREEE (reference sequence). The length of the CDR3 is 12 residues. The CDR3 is CASSLGGAHEFF. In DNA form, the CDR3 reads TGTGCCAGCAGCTTGGGCGGTGCGCACGAGTTCTTC.

The CDR3 loop is CASTSSSGSTDTQYF. Here the CDR3 DNA reads TGCGCCAGCACCTCTTCGAGCGGGAGCACAGATACGCAGTATTTT. The chain couples TRBV5-1 to TRBJ2-3; D might be TRBD2 (6 bases). Trimming stripped 6 bases from V and 0 bases from J, with 14 bases between. CDR1 and CDR2 (germline): SGHRS, YFSETQ. This CDR3 has 15 residues. Full variable domain (rest looked up from reference TRBV5-1 and TRBJ2-3): KAGVTQTPRYLIKTRGQQVTLSCSPISGHRSVSWYQQTPGQGLQFLFEYFSETQRNKGNFPGRFSGRQFSNSRSEMNVSTLELGDSALYLCASTSSSGSTDTQYFGPGTRLTVL.

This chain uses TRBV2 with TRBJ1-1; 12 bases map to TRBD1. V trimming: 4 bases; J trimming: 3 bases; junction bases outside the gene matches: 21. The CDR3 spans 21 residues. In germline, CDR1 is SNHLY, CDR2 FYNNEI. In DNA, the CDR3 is TGTGCCAGCAGTGGAGCCCAGCGGGACAGGGGGCTAAAAAGTCTGTACACTGAAGCTTTCTTT. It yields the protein CASSGAQRDRGLKSLYTEAFF.

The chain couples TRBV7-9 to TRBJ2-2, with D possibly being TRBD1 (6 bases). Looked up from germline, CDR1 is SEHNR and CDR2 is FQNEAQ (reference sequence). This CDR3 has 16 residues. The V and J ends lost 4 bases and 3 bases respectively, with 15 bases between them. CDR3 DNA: TGTGCCAGCAGCTCCCGGACAGAGAGCGACACCGGGGAGCTGTTTTTT. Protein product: CASSSRTESDTGELFF.

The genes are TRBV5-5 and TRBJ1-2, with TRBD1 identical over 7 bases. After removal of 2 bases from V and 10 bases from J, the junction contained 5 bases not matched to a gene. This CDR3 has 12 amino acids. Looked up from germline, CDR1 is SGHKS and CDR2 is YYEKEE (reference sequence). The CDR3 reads CASSFRQGDYTF. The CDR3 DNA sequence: TGTGCCAGCAGCTTCAGACAGGGTGACTACACCTTC.

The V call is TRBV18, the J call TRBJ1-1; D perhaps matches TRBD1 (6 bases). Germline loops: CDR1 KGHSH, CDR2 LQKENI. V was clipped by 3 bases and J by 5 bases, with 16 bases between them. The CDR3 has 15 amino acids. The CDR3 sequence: CASSPGHRRFTEAFF. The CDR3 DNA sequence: TGTGCCAGCTCACCGGGACACCGGAGGTTTACTGAAGCTTTCTTT.

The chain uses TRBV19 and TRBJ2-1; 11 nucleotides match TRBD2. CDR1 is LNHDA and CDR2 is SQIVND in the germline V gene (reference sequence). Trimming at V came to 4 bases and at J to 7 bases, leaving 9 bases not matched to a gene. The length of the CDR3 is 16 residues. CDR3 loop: CASSTASGGFFNEQFF. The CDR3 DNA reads TGTGCCAGTAGTACGGCTAGCGGGGGGTTCTTTAATGAGCAGTTCTTC. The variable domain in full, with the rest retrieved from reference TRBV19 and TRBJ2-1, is DGGITQSPKYLFRKEGQNVTLSCEQNLNHDAMYWYRQDPGQGLRLIYYSQIVNDFQKGDIAEGYSVSREKKESFPLTVTSAQKNPTAFYLCASSTASGGFFNEQFFGPGTRLTVL.

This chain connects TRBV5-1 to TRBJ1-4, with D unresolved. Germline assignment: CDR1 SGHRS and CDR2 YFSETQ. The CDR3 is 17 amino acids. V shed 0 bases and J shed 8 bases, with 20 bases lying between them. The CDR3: CASSLASAGFKHEKLFF. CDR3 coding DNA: TGCGCCAGCAGCTTGGCCAGCGCGGGCTTCAAACACGAAAAACTGTTTTTT.

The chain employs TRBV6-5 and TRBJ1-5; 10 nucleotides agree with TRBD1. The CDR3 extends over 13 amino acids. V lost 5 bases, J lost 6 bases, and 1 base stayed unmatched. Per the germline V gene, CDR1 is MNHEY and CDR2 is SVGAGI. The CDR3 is CASSRDRGQPQHF. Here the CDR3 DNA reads TGTGCCAGCAGTCGGGACAGGGGTCAGCCCCAGCATTTT.

The CDR3, as DNA: TGTGCCAGCAGCTCGACAGGGGGCGACGAGCAGTACTTC. This codes for CASSSTGGDEQYF. The chain couples TRBV7-8 to TRBJ2-7, with TRBD1 matching over 10 bases. CDR3 length equals 13 residues. The V gene's germline CDR1 is SGHVS and CDR2 FQNEAQ. V lost 4 bases, J lost 5 bases, and 2 bases stayed unmatched.

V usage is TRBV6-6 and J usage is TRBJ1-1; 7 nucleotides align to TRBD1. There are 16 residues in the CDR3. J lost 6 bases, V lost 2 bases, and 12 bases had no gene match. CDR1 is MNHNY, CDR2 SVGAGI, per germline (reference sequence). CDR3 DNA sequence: TGTGCCAGCAGTTACGAGAGGGCCAGGGGGTCGGCTGAAGCTTTCTTT. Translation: CASSYERARGSAEAFF.

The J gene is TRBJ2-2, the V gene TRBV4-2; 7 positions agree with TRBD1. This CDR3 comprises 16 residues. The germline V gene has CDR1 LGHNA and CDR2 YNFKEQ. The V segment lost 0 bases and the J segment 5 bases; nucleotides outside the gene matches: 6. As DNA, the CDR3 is TGTGCCAGCAGCCAAGACACCTGGGACAGTACCGGGGAGCTGTTTTTT. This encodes CASSQDTWDSTGELFF.

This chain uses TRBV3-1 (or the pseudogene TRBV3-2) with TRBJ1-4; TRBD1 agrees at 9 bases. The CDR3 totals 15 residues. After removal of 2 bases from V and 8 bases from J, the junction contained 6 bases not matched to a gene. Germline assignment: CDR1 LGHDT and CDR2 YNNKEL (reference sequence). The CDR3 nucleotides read TGTGCCAGCAGCCAAAGGGGGGACAGGGTCGAAAAACTGTTTTTT. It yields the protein CASSQRGDRVEKLFF.

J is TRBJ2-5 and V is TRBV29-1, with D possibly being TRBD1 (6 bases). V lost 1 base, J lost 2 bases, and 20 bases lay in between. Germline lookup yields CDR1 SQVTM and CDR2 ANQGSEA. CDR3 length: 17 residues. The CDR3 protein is CSVEGVRGAKEQETQYF. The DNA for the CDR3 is TGCAGCGTTGAAGGTGTCAGGGGTGCGAAGGAACAAGAGACCCAGTACTTC.

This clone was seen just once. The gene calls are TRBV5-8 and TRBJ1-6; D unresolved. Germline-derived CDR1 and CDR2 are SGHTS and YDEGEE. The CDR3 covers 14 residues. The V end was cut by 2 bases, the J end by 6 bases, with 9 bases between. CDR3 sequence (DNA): TGTGCCAGCAGCTTCCTGGCGGGTAATTCACCCCTCCACTTT. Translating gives CASSFLAGNSPLHF.

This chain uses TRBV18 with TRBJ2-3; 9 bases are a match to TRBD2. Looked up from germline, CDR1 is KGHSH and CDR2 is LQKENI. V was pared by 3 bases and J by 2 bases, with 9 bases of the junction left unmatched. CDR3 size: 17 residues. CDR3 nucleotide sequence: TGTGCCAGCTCACCTCCCGCTAGCGGGGTCTACACAGATACGCAGTATTTT. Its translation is CASSPPASGVYTDTQYF.

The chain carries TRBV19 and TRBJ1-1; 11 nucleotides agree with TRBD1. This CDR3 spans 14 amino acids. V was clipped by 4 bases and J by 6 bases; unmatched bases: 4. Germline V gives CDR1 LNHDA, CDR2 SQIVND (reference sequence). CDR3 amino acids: CASSKGQGVPEAFF. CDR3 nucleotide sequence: TGTGCCAGTAGTAAGGGACAGGGGGTTCCTGAAGCTTTCTTT.

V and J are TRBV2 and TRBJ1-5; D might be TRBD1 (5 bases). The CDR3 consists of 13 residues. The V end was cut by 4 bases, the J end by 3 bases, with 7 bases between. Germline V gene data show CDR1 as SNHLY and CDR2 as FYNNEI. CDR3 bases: TGTGCCAGCAGTGGACAGCCCAATCAGCCCCAGCATTTT. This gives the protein CASSGQPNQPQHF.

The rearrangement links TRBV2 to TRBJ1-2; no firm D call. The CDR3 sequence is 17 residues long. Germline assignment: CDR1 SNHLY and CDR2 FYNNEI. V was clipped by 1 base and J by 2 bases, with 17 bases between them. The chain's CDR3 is CASSEGPFEPANYGYTF. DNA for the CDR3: TGTGCCAGCAGTGAAGGCCCCTTTGAGCCAGCGAACTATGGCTACACCTTC.

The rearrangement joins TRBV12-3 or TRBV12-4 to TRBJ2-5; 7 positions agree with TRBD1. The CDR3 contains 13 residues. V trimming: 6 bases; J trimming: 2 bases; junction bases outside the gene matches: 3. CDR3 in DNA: TGTGCCAGCAGCCCGGGACAGCAAGAGACCCAGTACTTC. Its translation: CASSPGQQETQYF.

The chain's CDR3 is CASSTRGTANTEAFF. CDR3 DNA sequence: TGCGCCAGCAGCACACGGGGGACAGCGAACACTGAAGCTTTCTTT. This sequence joins TRBV4-1 and TRBJ1-1, with TRBD1 identical over 7 bases. The CDR3 totals 15 residues. The junction had 7 bases not matched to a gene; V was cut back by 5 bases and J by 1 base. Per germline, CDR1 MGHRA and CDR2 YSYEKL.

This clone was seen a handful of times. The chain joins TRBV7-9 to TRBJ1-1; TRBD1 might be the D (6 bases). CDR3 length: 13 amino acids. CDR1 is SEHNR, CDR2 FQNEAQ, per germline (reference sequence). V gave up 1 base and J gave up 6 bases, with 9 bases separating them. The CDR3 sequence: CASSLVGQSEAFF. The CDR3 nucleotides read TGTGCCAGCAGCTTAGTTGGACAGTCTGAAGCTTTCTTT.

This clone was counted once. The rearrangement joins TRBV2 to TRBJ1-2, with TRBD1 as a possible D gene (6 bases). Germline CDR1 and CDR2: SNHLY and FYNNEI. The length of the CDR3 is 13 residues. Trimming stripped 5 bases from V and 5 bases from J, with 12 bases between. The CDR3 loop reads CASSKGQGYGYTF. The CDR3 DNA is TGTGCCAGCAGTAAGGGGCAGGGGTATGGCTACACCTTC.

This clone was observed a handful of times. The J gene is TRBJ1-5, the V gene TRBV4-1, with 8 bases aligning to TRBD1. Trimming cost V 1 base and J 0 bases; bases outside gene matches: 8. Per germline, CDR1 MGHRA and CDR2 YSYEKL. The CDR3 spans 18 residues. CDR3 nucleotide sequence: TGCGCCAGCAGCCAAGCCGGCAGGGGGCGCATTAGCAATCAGCCCCAGCATTTT. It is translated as CASSQAGRGRISNQPQHF.